Below are 6 T cell receptor beta chains sequenced from a single sample in a study of CD8 T cells in Susac syndrome. Random hexamers were used to reverse transcribe 0.5 to 1 ug of RNA. TCRdb fed the immunoSEQ multiplex PCR reads into MiXCR, producing one record per CDR3 protein. The sample carries fewer than 200,000 distinct CDR3 sequences, 85% to 95% recorded once. Specimen: CD4+ T cells from PBMCs. These receptors all stem from a human donor with Susac syndrome.

The J gene is TRBJ2-5, the V gene TRBV5-1, with 9 bases fitting TRBD2. The CDR3 is 14 amino acids. The junction had 4 bases not matched to a gene; V was cut back by 4 bases and J by 3 bases. The V gene's germline CDR1 is SGHRS and CDR2 YFSETQ. CDR3 bases: TGCGCCAGCAGCCAGACTAGCGGAGAAGAGACCCAGTACTTC. Its translation is CASSQTSGEETQYF.

The table lists this clonotype with a count of one. The chain joins TRBV11-3 to TRBJ2-5; D not resolved. There are 15 residues in the CDR3. V gave up 1 base and J gave up 3 bases, with 12 bases separating them. Germline V lookup: CDR1 SGHNT, CDR2 YENEEA. The CDR3 DNA reads as TGTGCCAGCAGCTTAGGCGGTCCGGTGGAAGAGACCCAGTACTTC. It translates to CASSLGGPVEETQYF.

V and J are TRBV20-1 and TRBJ2-2; D perhaps matches TRBD2 (6 bases). The germline V and J ends were trimmed by 0 bases and 4 bases, with 15 bases remaining between them. The CDR3 consists of 16 residues. Germline CDR1 reads DFQATT; CDR2 reads SNEGSKA (reference sequence). The CDR3 protein is CSARDPLRGITGELFF. Written as DNA, the CDR3 is TGCAGTGCTAGAGATCCTCTTCGGGGGATCACCGGGGAGCTGTTTTTT.

The chain is built from TRBV5-6 and TRBJ2-5; 13 bases match TRBD2. The CDR3 has 15 amino acids. The J segment lost 7 bases and the V segment lost 2 bases, leaving 5 bases of the junction unmatched. Germline V gene data show CDR1 as SGHDT and CDR2 as YYEEEE. The CDR3 loop is CASSFTSGGATTQYF. CDR3 coding DNA: TGTGCCAGCAGCTTTACTAGCGGGGGGGCCACGACCCAGTACTTC.

V and J are TRBV3-1 and TRBJ2-3, with 10 nucleotides matching TRBD2. Germline CDR1 and CDR2: LGHDT and YNNKEL (reference sequence). V lost 2 bases, J lost 1 base, and 3 bases stayed unmatched. This CDR3 contains 16 residues. The CDR3 coding sequence is TGTGCCAGCAGCCAATTAGCGGGGGGACGCACAGATACGCAGTATTTT. This sequence encodes CASSQLAGGRTDTQYF.

The chain recombines TRBV20-1 with TRBJ2-3, with a tentative D call TRBD2 (6 bases). This CDR3 is 17 amino acids long. Per the germline V gene, CDR1 is DFQATT and CDR2 is SNEGSKA (reference sequence). V was shortened by 1 base and J by 1 base, with 18 bases between the two germline ends. CDR3 in DNA: TGCAGTGCTAGAGCTACGACCGGGACGGGGGGCACAGATACGCAGTATTTT. This gives the protein CSARATTGTGGTDTQYF.